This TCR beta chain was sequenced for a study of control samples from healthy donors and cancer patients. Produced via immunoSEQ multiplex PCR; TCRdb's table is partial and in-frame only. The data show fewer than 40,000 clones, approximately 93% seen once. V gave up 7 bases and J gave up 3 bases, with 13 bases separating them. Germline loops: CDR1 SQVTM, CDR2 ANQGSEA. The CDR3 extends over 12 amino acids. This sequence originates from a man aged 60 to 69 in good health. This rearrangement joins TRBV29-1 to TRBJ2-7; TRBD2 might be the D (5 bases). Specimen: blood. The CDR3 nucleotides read TGCAGCGCCGAAGAGGGTAACTACGAGCAGTACTTC. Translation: CSAEEGNYEQYF.